This T cell receptor beta chain was found in a study of blood T cell repertoires in COVID-19. In the study overall: Sites across the United States, Italy and Spain contributed samples from acute and convalescent COVID-19.

Trimming stripped 4 bases from V and 0 bases from J, with 8 bases between. CDR1 is SGHRS, CDR2 YFSETQ, per germline. The CDR3 covers 14 residues. Data came from immunoSEQ multiplex PCR; TCRdb stores just in-frame clones and leaves some out. The repertoire includes tens of thousands of clones, about four fifths of them detected once, and around 40% sits in the top ten. The source of this sequence is a man older than 75 with acute or convalescent COVID-19. Input material: peripheral blood. The rearrangement uses TRBV5-1 and TRBJ1-3, with TRBD1 as a possible D gene (6 bases). CDR3 sequence (DNA): TGCGCCAGCAGCCGGACAGTCTCTGGAAACACCATATATTTT. It encodes CASSRTVSGNTIYF.